The source of this TCR beta chain is a study of blood T cell repertoires in COVID-19. The overall study: Specimens from acute and convalescent COVID-19 originated in the United States, Italy and Spain. T cells, B-cell-depleted T cells, or PBMCs provided the cDNA or gDNA that served as material.

In the study's own analysis: Scientists estimated how many nucleated cells there were by amplifying reference gene primers. Data came from immunoSEQ multiplex PCR; TCRdb stores just in-frame clones and leaves some out. The V and J calls and the clone size are those of that table, but D and trimming were determined from the DNA. The data hold 250,000 to 350,000 clones, with 90% observed a single time. Cohorts were determined from participant-reported clinical history. The CDR3 sequence is 12 residues long. Germline V gene data show CDR1 as MNHNS and CDR2 as SASEGT. The V and J ends lost 4 bases and 3 bases respectively, with 7 bases between them.

Sequencing was done on a sample of PBMCs or T cells enriched from blood (not recorded which). J is TRBJ2-7 and V is TRBV6-1, with a possible D match to TRBD1 (5 bases). This receptor was obtained from a woman aged 18-29 years with acute COVID-19. The CDR3 sequence is CASSGGSYEQYF. As DNA, the CDR3 is TGTGCCAGCAGTGGGGGCAGCTACGAGCAGTACTTC.